The clone carrying this TCR beta chain came up a few times. These data originate in a study of cytomegalovirus exposure and HLA in healthy donors. The PCR ran on 60 Vbeta and 13 Jbeta primers. The protocol was immunoSEQ multiplex PCR, while the TCRdb copy is restricted to in-frame clones and leaves out a portion. This table has 100,000 to 150,000 clones, 65% to 80% appearing once. This CDR3 spans 14 amino acids. Trimming cost V 0 bases and J 1 base, with 9 bases left between them. Germline CDR1 GTSNPN, CDR2 SVGIG (reference sequence). The sample comprised PBMCs. The V call is TRBV30, the J call TRBJ1-1; the D is unclear. The source of this sequence is a man aged 18 to 29 in good health and CMV-seropositive. The CDR3 here is CAWSVKRENTEAFF. The CDR3 region has the DNA TGTGCCTGGAGTGTGAAGAGAGAGAACACTGAAGCTTTCTTT.